A single sample is the source of the 10 T cell receptor beta chains below, sequenced in a study of cytomegalovirus exposure and HLA in healthy donors. This PCR relied on a set of 60 Vbeta primers and 13 Jbeta primers. Using immunoSEQ multiplex PCR, the repertoire was profiled, and TCRdb retains in-frame clones only, with some absent. Of some 170,000 clones listed, approximately 78% were seen once; the top ten hold 6.5% to 7.5%. Specimen: PBMCs. The receptor source for this set is a woman in her 30s in good health and CMV-seropositive.

This chain links TRBV20-1 with TRBJ2-5; D perhaps matches TRBD2 (6 bases). This CDR3 comprises 11 residues. V lost 3 bases to trimming and J lost 13 bases, with 15 bases between them. Germline V gene data show CDR1 as DFQATT and CDR2 as SNEGSKA (reference sequence). The CDR3 region is CSASPLARGYF. DNA of the CDR3: TGCAGTGCTAGCCCACTAGCCAGAGGGTACTTC.

This clone showed up just a few times. As DNA, the CDR3 is TGTGCCAGCAGCTTAAATCTGCGCGGCTACACCTTC. Its translation: CASSLNLRGYTF. The genes are TRBV7-2 and TRBJ1-2; no firm D call. The CDR3 loop spans 12 amino acids. Per the germline V gene, CDR1 is SGHTA and CDR2 is FQGNSA. Trimming removed 2 bases from V and 8 bases from J, with 9 bases in between.

DNA of the CDR3: TGCAGCGTATCTACAGGGGGAAACACCATATATTTT. It yields the protein CSVSTGGNTIYF. V is TRBV29-1 and J is TRBJ1-3; tentative D call: TRBD1 (6 bases). Trimming pared 6 bases from V and 4 bases from J, leaving 10 bases between. CDR1 is SQVTM and CDR2 is ANQGSEA in the germline V gene. This CDR3 is built from 12 residues.

The rearrangement joins TRBV5-1 to TRBJ1-2, with TRBD1 matching 12 bases. The CDR3 is 16 amino acids. The V and J ends lost 5 bases and 4 bases, in that order; junction bases with no gene match: 9. Germline V CDR1 and CDR2: SGHRS, YFSETQ. CDR3 DNA sequence: TGCGCCAGCAGGGACCCGGGACAGGGGGCTTTCTATGGCTACACCTTC. Amino acid sequence: CASRDPGQGAFYGYTF.

V is TRBV5-1 and J is TRBJ1-1; a possible D gene is TRBD1 (6 bases). Germline assignment: CDR1 SGHRS and CDR2 YFSETQ. The CDR3 is made up of 14 amino acids. V lost 5 bases, J lost 2 bases, and 13 bases lay in between. For the CDR3, the DNA is TGCGCCAGCAGTACCGGGACACAAAACACTGAAGCTTTCTTT. It encodes CASSTGTQNTEAFF.

The J gene is TRBJ2-1, the V gene TRBV7-7; 9 nucleotides agree with TRBD2. Germline lookup yields CDR1 SSHAT and CDR2 FNYEAQ (reference sequence). The trim removed 1 base at V and 8 bases at J, leaving 6 bases unmatched. This CDR3 has 15 residues. CDR3 bases: TGTGCCAGCAGCTTAGGGCTAGCGGGGAGGGATGAGCAGTTCTTC. As protein: CASSLGLAGRDEQFF.

This chain connects TRBV7-3 to TRBJ1-1; 7 bases are shared with TRBD1. This CDR3 has 14 amino acids. After removal of 5 bases from V and 1 base from J, the junction contained 4 bases not matched to a gene. Looked up from germline, CDR1 is SGHTA and CDR2 is FQGTGA. CDR3 sequence (DNA): TGTGCCAGCAGCGCGACAGGGACGAACACTGAAGCTTTCTTT. It translates to CASSATGTNTEAFF. The full variable domain, its missing parts supplied by reference TRBV7-3 and TRBJ1-1, is GAGVSQTPSNKVTEKGKYVELRCDPISGHTALYWYRQSLGQGPEFLIYFQGTGAADDSGLPNDRFFAVRPEGSVSTLKIQRTERGDSAVYLCASSATGTNTEAFFGQGTRLTVV.

This sequence joins TRBV10-3 and TRBJ1-5; D not certain. Germline V CDR1 and CDR2: ENHRY, SYGVKD. The CDR3 length is 16 residues. The V end was cut by 10 bases, the J end by 0 bases, with 19 bases between. This CDR3 reads CATSIQAGVSNQPQHF. For the CDR3, the DNA is TGTGCCACATCGATCCAAGCGGGCGTTAGCAATCAGCCCCAGCATTTT.

The rearrangement links TRBV27 to TRBJ1-2; tentative D call: TRBD1 (6 bases). The germline V and J ends were trimmed by 5 bases and 4 bases, with 17 bases remaining between them. This CDR3 region has 15 residues. The V gene's germline CDR1 is MNHEY and CDR2 SMNVEV (reference sequence). This CDR3 is CASSVARTALYGYTF. For the CDR3, the DNA is TGTGCCAGCAGTGTCGCCCGGACAGCACTCTATGGCTACACCTTC.

The J gene is TRBJ2-7, the V gene TRBV28; TRBD1 is a possible D gene (6 bases). V was trimmed by 5 bases and J by 0 bases, leaving 17 bases between them. This CDR3 spans 16 amino acids. Per the germline V gene, CDR1 is MDHEN and CDR2 is SYDVKM. In DNA, the CDR3 is TGTGCCAGCAGTGCCGACAGGACCAAGATCTCCTACGAGCAGTACTTC. Translated, it gives CASSADRTKISYEQYF.